The 17 T cell receptor beta chains in this list originate from one sample, sequenced in a study of T cell responses to AZD1222 COVID-19 vaccine. TCRdb's copy holds only in-frame clones and misses some; the assay was immunoSEQ multiplex PCR. The table has about 180,000 clones, around 90% seen once. The starting material was peripheral blood, obtained 28 days after the second AZD1222 dose. These receptors came from an adult who received the AZD1222 COVID-19 vaccine.

J is TRBJ2-5 and V is TRBV6-1, with 10 bases lining up with TRBD1. CDR1 and CDR2 (germline): MNHNS, SASEGT. With 1 base clipped from V and 2 bases from J, the junction kept 7 bases outside the gene matches. This CDR3 spans 17 amino acids. DNA of the CDR3: TGTGCCAGCAGTGAAGGAGGAGGGACAGGGGTGCAAGAGACCCAGTACTTC. Translation gives CASSEGGGTGVQETQYF.

The V gene is TRBV29-1, the J gene TRBJ1-1; D is ambiguous. Germline CDR1 is SQVTM and CDR2 is ANQGSEA. CDR3 length equals 13 residues. V was shortened by 7 bases and J by 3 bases, with 15 bases between the two germline ends. The CDR3 nucleotides are TGCAGCGCCGCCATGGACGGGTACACTGAAGCTTTCTTT. It specifies CSAAMDGYTEAFF.

The chain combines TRBV5-5 with TRBJ2-1; 7 nucleotides line up with TRBD1. Germline CDR1 is SGHKS and CDR2 is YYEKEE (reference sequence). J lost 3 bases, V lost 4 bases, and 7 bases had no gene match. This CDR3 contains 15 residues. Here the CDR3 reads CASSQEDRSYNEQFF. In DNA form, the CDR3 reads TGTGCCAGCAGCCAGGAGGACAGGAGCTACAATGAGCAGTTCTTC.

This chain links TRBV4-2 with TRBJ1-5; no definite D call. The V gene's germline CDR1 is LGHNA and CDR2 YNFKEQ. The CDR3 is made up of 18 amino acids. With 1 base removed from V and 0 bases from J, the gap between germline ends came to 16 bases. CDR3 amino acids: CASSQGSLDLYSNQPQHF. The DNA for the CDR3 is TGTGCCAGCAGCCAAGGCTCCCTAGACCTATATAGCAATCAGCCCCAGCATTTT.

This rearrangement joins TRBV5-4 to TRBJ2-7, with TRBD2 identical over 13 bases. CDR1 and CDR2 (germline): SGHNT, YYREEE (reference sequence). This CDR3 spans 14 amino acids. V dropped 5 bases and J dropped 5; count of bases not matched to a gene: 4. CDR3 in amino acids: CASRAGLAGDEQYF. DNA for the CDR3: TGTGCCAGCAGGGCCGGACTAGCGGGAGACGAGCAGTACTTC.

The chain employs TRBV5-4 and TRBJ2-7; 8 nucleotides match TRBD1. Germline values: CDR1 SGHNT, CDR2 YYREEE (reference sequence). This CDR3 is 13 amino acids long. Unmatched junction bases numbered 6, after V lost 6 bases and J lost 4 bases. The CDR3, as DNA: TGTGCCAGCAAACCAGGGGGCGAATACGAGCAGTACTTC. It specifies CASKPGGEYEQYF.

The chain recombines TRBV18 with TRBJ1-5; D is undetermined. V was pared by 3 bases and J by 7 bases, with 10 bases between. Germline-derived CDR1 and CDR2 are KGHSH and LQKENI. This CDR3 region has 13 residues. CDR3 residues: CASSPPGPQPQHF. The CDR3 bases are TGTGCCAGCTCACCCCCCGGGCCCCAGCCCCAGCATTTT.

The chain has TRBV6-2 or TRBV6-3 and TRBJ2-7, with TRBD2 matching over 9 bases. CDR1 and CDR2 (germline): MNHEY, SVGEGT. CDR3 length equals 16 residues. V was pared by 0 bases and J by 2 bases, with 5 bases of the junction left unmatched. CDR3 region: CASSYSQTSGTYEQYF. In nucleotides, the CDR3 is TGTGCCAGCAGTTACTCCCAGACTAGCGGTACCTACGAGCAGTACTTC.

The V gene is TRBV29-1, the J gene TRBJ2-3, with D perhaps being TRBD1 or TRBD2 (5 bases each). Germline V gives CDR1 SQVTM, CDR2 ANQGSEA. CDR3 length: 14 residues. V lost 2 bases to trimming and J lost 4 bases, with 13 bases between them. DNA of the CDR3: TGCAGCGTTGAATCGGGACCGAGATCAGATACGCAGTATTTT. Amino acid sequence: CSVESGPRSDTQYF.

The chain is built from TRBV28 and TRBJ2-5, with 7 bases matching TRBD2. The ends lost 11 bases at V and 2 bases at J; junction bases unmatched: 8. From germline, CDR1 is MDHEN and CDR2 SYDVKM. The CDR3 has 13 amino acids. The CDR3 sequence: CAHRAGRQETQYF. The CDR3 DNA sequence: TGTGCCCACCGAGCGGGAAGGCAAGAGACCCAGTACTTC.

The chain joins TRBV7-4 to TRBJ1-5; D ambiguous. V lost 8 bases and J lost 1, with 18 bases in between. The V gene's germline CDR1 is SGHVT and CDR2 SQSDAQ. This CDR3 comprises 16 residues. This CDR3 reads CASYLRALWSNQPQHF. CDR3 coding DNA: TGTGCCAGCTACCTCCGGGCCCTCTGGAGCAATCAGCCCCAGCATTTT.

J is TRBJ1-6 and V is TRBV18; D gene unclear. CDR1 and CDR2 from the germline V gene are KGHSH and LQKENI. The V and J ends lost 6 bases and 7 bases respectively, with 16 bases between them. The CDR3 extends over 15 amino acids. The CDR3 protein is CASSQPGPDNSPLHF. The CDR3 DNA reads as TGTGCCAGCTCGCAGCCGGGTCCTGACAATTCACCCCTCCACTTT. Drawing the rest from reference TRBV18 and TRBJ1-6, the complete variable domain is NAGVMQNPRHLVRRRGQEARLRCSPMKGHSHVYWYRQLPEEGLKFMVYLQKENIIDESGMPKERFSAEFPKEGPSILRIQQVVRGDSAAYFCASSQPGPDNSPLHFGNGTRLTVT.

The chain has TRBV6-6 and TRBJ1-2; D is undetermined. Germline values: CDR1 MNHNY, CDR2 SVGAGI (reference sequence). The CDR3 consists of 13 residues. V was cut by 5 bases and J by 5 bases, with 12 bases left in between. The CDR3 here is CASSPDRVYGYTF. CDR3 nucleotide sequence: TGTGCCAGCAGTCCCGACCGAGTTTATGGCTACACCTTC.

The chain carries TRBV5-4 and TRBJ2-1; D uncertain. CDR1 and CDR2 (germline): SGHNT, YYREEE (reference sequence). The length of the CDR3 is 12 residues. V was cut by 4 bases and J by 5 bases, with 7 bases left in between. This CDR3 reads CASSPRNNEQFF. The DNA of the CDR3 is TGTGCCAGCAGCCCGAGGAACAATGAGCAGTTCTTC. Full variable domain (missing parts from reference TRBV5-4 and TRBJ2-1): ETGVTQSPTHLIKTRGQQVTLRCSSQSGHNTVSWYQQALGQGPQFIFQYYREEENGRGNFPPRFSGLQFPNYSSELNVNALELDDSALYLCASSPRNNEQFFGPGTRLTVL.

The V call is TRBV11-1, the J call TRBJ1-1; TRBD1 might be the D (5 bases). V was trimmed by 2 bases and J by 1 base, leaving 8 bases between them. CDR3 length: 14 residues. Germline CDR1 and CDR2: SGHAT and FQDESV (reference sequence). CDR3 in amino acids: CASSLSTGNTEAFF. The CDR3 DNA reads as TGTGCCAGCAGCTTATCCACAGGGAACACTGAAGCTTTCTTT.

DNA for the CDR3: TGTGCCAGCAGTGAACAGGGGGGTTCTTACGAGCAGTACTTC. It encodes CASSEQGGSYEQYF. J is TRBJ2-7 and V is TRBV2, with a weak D call TRBD1 (7 bases). Germline CDR1 is SNHLY and CDR2 is FYNNEI. The CDR3 consists of 14 residues. V dropped 2 bases and J dropped 4 bases, with 12 bases sitting between them.

The chain combines TRBV27 with TRBJ2-7, with TRBD1 matching 8 bases. Unmatched junction bases numbered 7, after V lost 5 bases and J lost 4 bases. This CDR3 spans 14 amino acids. The V gene's germline CDR1 is MNHEY and CDR2 SMNVEV (reference sequence). The CDR3 region is CASSPTTGGYEQYF. The CDR3 DNA reads as TGTGCCAGCAGTCCAACCACAGGGGGGTACGAGCAGTACTTC.